The clone carrying this TCR beta chain occurred once. The data are from a study of shared clonotypes between healthy human individuals. Unsorted PBMC samples were amplified in replicate PCRs containing about 300 ng DNA, 30,000 or so T cell genomes. With ten immunoSEQ deep assay plates, unsorted PBMC DNA underwent sequencing. In the source study's methods: Junction-only immunoSEQ sequences carried no quality scores, so filtering differed. Repertoires were generated with immunoSEQ multiplex PCR, while TCRdb's copy carries only in-frame clones and drops some. The D gene and trimming were derived from the DNA, and the V and J assignments and clone size from that table. The sample comprises about 490,000 clones, about 78% of which are singletons, and more than 10% rests with the top ten. There were only Caucasian adults among the donors, and all lived in Nashville, Tennessee. The CDR3 runs 15 residues. Trimming took 6 bases from V and 2 from J, leaving 15 bases between them. Germline CDR1 is SGHRS and CDR2 is YFSETQ.

The sequence derives from a woman in her thirties or forties in good health. Some clones in this sample may be carry-over from other donors' samples. The gene calls are TRBV5-1 and TRBJ2-1; no firm D call. The sample was PBMCs. The CDR3 sequence: CASIRTESAYNEQFF. In DNA, the CDR3 is TGCGCCAGCATACGGACCGAAAGTGCCTACAATGAGCAGTTCTTC.